In its sample, the clone carrying this TCR beta chain was seen once. Only in-frame clones appear in the TCRdb table, and some are missing; sequencing was by immunoSEQ multiplex PCR. The sample lists about 92,000 clones; approximately 90% were seen once. CDR3 length equals 15 residues. With 0 bases removed from V and 4 bases from J, the gap between germline ends came to 10 bases. Per germline, CDR1 MNHEY and CDR2 SVGAGI. The record originates from a study of glioma-infiltrating T cells after dendritic cell vaccination. No glioblastoma patient carried an isocitrate dehydrogenase mutation. The sample consisted of blood, taken before dendritic cell vaccination. This sequence originates from a human donor with glioblastoma. V and J are TRBV6-5 and TRBJ1-5; maybe TRBD1 (6 bases). The CDR3 DNA follows: TGTGCCAGCAGTTACTCGGGAACAGGGAATCAGCCCCAGCATTTT. It is translated as CASSYSGTGNQPQHF.